One T cell receptor beta chain is described in this entry. Profiling relied on immunoSEQ multiplex PCR, and the TCRdb table lists in-frame clones only, not all of them. This table holds about 410,000 clones, around 93% found once. The sample originates from a study of Ad26.COV2.S vaccination and SARS-CoV-2 variants. Study information: Each vaccinee took Ad26.COV2.S intramuscularly, once or twice 56 days apart.

The sample's treatment: some 19 received Ad26.COV2.S at low or high dose, single or two shots; 5 received placebo; per-sample allocation not given. Sampling was done on day 63 after the first vaccine or placebo injection. It was an adult aged 18-55 years in Boston who was the donor. Wuhan-strain SARS-CoV-2 spike was expressed by the Ad26 vector that made up the vaccine. Germline CDR1 reads LNHNV; CDR2 reads YYDKDF (reference sequence). The CDR3 extends over 13 amino acids. V gave up 2 bases and J gave up 7 bases, with 9 bases separating them. Sequencing used peripheral blood, obtained in a trial of Ad26.COV2.S vaccine versus placebo. The chain uses TRBV15 and TRBJ1-5, with D unresolved. This clonotype was sampled from a person aged 18-65 years who received the Ad26.COV2.S COVID-19 vaccine or a placebo. The CDR3 DNA sequence: TGTGCCACCAGCAGAAAAGGGTTCCAGCCCCAGCATTTT. Its protein is CATSRKGFQPQHF. The variable domain in full, with the rest retrieved from reference TRBV15 and TRBJ1-5, is DAMVIQNPRYQVTQFGKPVTLSCSQTLNHNVMYWYQQKSSQAPKLLFHYYDKDFNNEADTPDNFQSRRPNTSFCFLDIRSPGLGDTAMYLCATSRKGFQPQHFGDGTRLSIL.